Sequencing of this T cell receptor beta chain was carried out in a study of shared clonotypes between healthy human individuals. Overall study context: CD4 naive and CD4 memory each took three plates per donor, while CD8 naive took two and CD8 memory one.

This clone was seen a single time. The antigen remains unidentified. CDR3 length: 14 amino acids. Germline CDR1 reads LGHNT; CDR2 reads FRNRAP. Germline trimming cut 7 bases from V and 3 bases from J; bases unmatched to any gene: 6. Repertoires were generated with immunoSEQ multiplex PCR, while TCRdb's copy carries only in-frame clones and drops some. The table records a few million clones, approximately 92% of them present only once. Study observations and caveats: Against clonotypes common to all four donors, non-shared ones had lower generation probabilities.

The chain joins TRBV12-5 to TRBJ2-7, with TRBD2 matching 10 bases. The sample comprised naive CD4+ T cells sorted from blood. Subset in this sample: CD45RA+ positively selected. This TCR was recovered from a man younger than 35 in good health. DNA for the CDR3: TGTGCTAGTGCCGGACTAGCGGATTTCTACGAGCAGTACTTC. This sequence encodes CASAGLADFYEQYF.